This T cell receptor (beta chain) originates from a study of cytomegalovirus exposure and HLA in healthy donors. Study in general: Early release data held roughly 90 million unique TCRs from HLA-typed donors.

PCR amplification relied on 60 Vbeta primers (plus 13 Jbeta primers). Profiled with immunoSEQ multiplex PCR; TCRdb holds only in-frame clones, not every one. In the table there are 110,000 to 150,000 clones, approximately 78% of which are singletons. Findings and limits, study-wide: Later analysis demonstrated an association between a missense DCLRE1C variant and TCR beta V- and J-gene trimming.

Nominally healthy donors provided the samples, though records likely missed some immune exposures. The germline V gene has CDR1 SGHNT and CDR2 YYREEE (reference sequence). The CDR3 contains 15 residues. The V and J ends lost 4 bases and 2 bases, in that order; junction bases with no gene match: 8. Regarding this clone: Its antigen is still unknown.

The sequence came from a woman aged 18-29 years in good health and CMV-seropositive. Sequenced material: PBMCs. This sequence joins TRBV5-4 and TRBJ2-7, with TRBD1 matching 8 bases. The DNA of the CDR3 is TGTGCCAGCAGCCCCGGACAGGGACAAACCTACGAGCAGTACTTC. Amino acid sequence: CASSPGQGQTYEQYF.